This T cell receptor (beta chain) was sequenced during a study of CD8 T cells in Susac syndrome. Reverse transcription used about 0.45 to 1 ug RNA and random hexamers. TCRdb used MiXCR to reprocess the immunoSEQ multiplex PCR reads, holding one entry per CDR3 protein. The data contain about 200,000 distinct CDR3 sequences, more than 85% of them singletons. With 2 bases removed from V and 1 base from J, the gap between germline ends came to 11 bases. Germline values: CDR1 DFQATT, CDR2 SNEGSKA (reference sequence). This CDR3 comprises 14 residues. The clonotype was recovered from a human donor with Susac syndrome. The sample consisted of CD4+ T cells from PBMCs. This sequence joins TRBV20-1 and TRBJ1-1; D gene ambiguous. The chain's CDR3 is CSARSGGSNTEAFF. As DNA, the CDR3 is TGCAGTGCTAGATCGGGAGGTTCGAACACTGAAGCTTTCTTT.